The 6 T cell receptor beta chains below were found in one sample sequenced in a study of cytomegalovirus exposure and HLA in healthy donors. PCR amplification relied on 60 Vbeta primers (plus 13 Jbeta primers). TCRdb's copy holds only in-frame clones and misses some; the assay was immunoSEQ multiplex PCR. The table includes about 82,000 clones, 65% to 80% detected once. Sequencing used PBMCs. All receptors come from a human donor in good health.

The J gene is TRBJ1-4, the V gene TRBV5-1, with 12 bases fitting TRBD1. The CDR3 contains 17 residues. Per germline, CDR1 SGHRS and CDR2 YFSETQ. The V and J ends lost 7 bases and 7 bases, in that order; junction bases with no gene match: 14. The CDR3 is CASWPGQGAPVGEKLFF. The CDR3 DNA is TGCGCCAGCTGGCCGGGACAGGGGGCTCCAGTCGGTGAAAAACTGTTTTTT.

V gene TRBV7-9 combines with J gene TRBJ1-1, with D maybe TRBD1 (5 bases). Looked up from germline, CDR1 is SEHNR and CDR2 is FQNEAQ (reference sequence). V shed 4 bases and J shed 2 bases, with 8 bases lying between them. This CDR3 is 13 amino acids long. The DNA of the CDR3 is TGTGCCAGCAGCTCGACAGTTAACACTGAAGCTTTCTTT. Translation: CASSSTVNTEAFF.

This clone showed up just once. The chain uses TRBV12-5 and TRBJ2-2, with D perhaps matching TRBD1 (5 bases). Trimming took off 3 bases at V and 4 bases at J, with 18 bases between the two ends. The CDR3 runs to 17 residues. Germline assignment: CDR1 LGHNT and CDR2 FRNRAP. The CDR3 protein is CASGFLVRVESTGELFF. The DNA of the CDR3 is TGTGCTAGTGGTTTCCTCGTCAGGGTGGAGTCCACCGGGGAGCTGTTTTTT. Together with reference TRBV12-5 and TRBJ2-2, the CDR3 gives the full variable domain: DARVTQTPRHKVTEMGQEVTMRCQPILGHNTVFWYRQTMMQGLELLAYFRNRAPLDDSGMPKDRFSAEMPDATLATLKIQPSEPRDSAVYFCASGFLVRVESTGELFFGEGSRLTVL.

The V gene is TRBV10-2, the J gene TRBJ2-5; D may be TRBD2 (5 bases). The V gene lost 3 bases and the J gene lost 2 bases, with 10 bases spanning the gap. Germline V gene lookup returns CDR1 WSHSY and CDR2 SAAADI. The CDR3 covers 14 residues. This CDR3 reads CASSDRGLQETQYF. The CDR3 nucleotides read TGCGCCAGCAGTGATCGGGGATTACAAGAGACCCAGTACTTC.

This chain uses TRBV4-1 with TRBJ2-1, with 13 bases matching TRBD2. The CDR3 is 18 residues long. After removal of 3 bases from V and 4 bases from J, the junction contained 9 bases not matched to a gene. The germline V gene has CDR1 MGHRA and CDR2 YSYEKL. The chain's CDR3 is CASSHFGLAGVTYNEQFF. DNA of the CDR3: TGCGCCAGCAGCCATTTCGGACTAGCGGGGGTAACTTACAATGAGCAGTTCTTC.

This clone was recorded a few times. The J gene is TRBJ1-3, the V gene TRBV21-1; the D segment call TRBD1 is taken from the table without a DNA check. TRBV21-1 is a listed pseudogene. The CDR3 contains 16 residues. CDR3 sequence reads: CASSKGKGGAGNTIYF. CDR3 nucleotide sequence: TGTGCCAGCAGCAAAGGGAAAGGGGGAGCTGGAAACACCATATATTTT.